A single sample gave rise to the 32 T cell receptor beta chains below, sequenced in a study of Ad26.COV2.S vaccination and SARS-CoV-2 variants. TCRdb keeps only in-frame clones here, not all; method: immunoSEQ multiplex PCR. The sample has about 350,000 clones; about 92% are singletons. The starting material was peripheral blood, obtained after recovery from COVID-19. These receptor sequences come from a human donor who had recovered from COVID-19.

This clone was counted once. The rearrangement links TRBV5-4 to TRBJ2-7, with 9 nucleotides matching TRBD1. The junction had 4 bases not matched to a gene; V was cut back by 0 bases and J by 3 bases. CDR1 is SGHNT and CDR2 is YYREEE in the germline V gene (reference sequence). The CDR3 consists of 15 residues. CDR3 coding DNA: TGTGCCAGCAGCTTGGGGACAGGGGTAATCTACGAGCAGTACTTC. It encodes CASSLGTGVIYEQYF. Complete variable domain (other parts from reference TRBV5-4 and TRBJ2-7): ETGVTQSPTHLIKTRGQQVTLRCSSQSGHNTVSWYQQALGQGPQFIFQYYREEENGRGNFPPRFSGLQFPNYSSELNVNALELDDSALYLCASSLGTGVIYEQYFGPGTRLTVT.

This chain links TRBV6-6 with TRBJ2-1; TRBD1 aligns across 11 bases. With V trimmed by 7 bases and J by 5 bases, 7 bases remained unmatched. Per the germline V gene, CDR1 is MNHNY and CDR2 is SVGAGI (reference sequence). The CDR3 sequence is 15 residues long. The CDR3 DNA is TGTGCCAGCATTTTACCGGGACAGGGGGACAATGAGCAGTTCTTC. It specifies CASILPGQGDNEQFF.

The chain employs TRBV3-1 (or the pseudogene TRBV3-2) and TRBJ2-6; TRBD2 matches 16 bases. The germline V gene has CDR1 LGHDT and CDR2 YNNKEL (reference sequence). V lost 3 bases, J lost 2 bases, and 4 bases stayed unmatched. This CDR3 is built from 19 residues. The CDR3 is CASSQGLAGGPTGANVLTF. DNA for the CDR3: TGTGCCAGCAGCCAGGGACTAGCGGGGGGGCCGACTGGGGCCAACGTCCTGACTTTC.

The chain links TRBV18 to TRBJ1-4; weak D call: TRBD1 (5 bases). The CDR3 loop spans 14 amino acids. CDR1 and CDR2 (germline): KGHSH, LQKENI. Trimming removed 6 bases at V and 8 bases at J, with 16 bases between. In nucleotides, the CDR3 is TGTGCCAGCTCCTACCGGGACGACGGGGAAAAACTGTTTTTT. This encodes CASSYRDDGEKLFF.

The rearrangement joins TRBV7-2 to TRBJ2-6; D gene uncertain. V lost 5 bases, J lost 1 base, and 9 bases lay in between. This CDR3 region has 15 residues. Germline lookup yields CDR1 SGHTA and CDR2 FQGNSA. CDR3 in DNA: TGTGCCAGCAGCCTCTCAAGGTCTGGGGCCAACGTCCTGACTTTC. Residues: CASSLSRSGANVLTF.

The chain has TRBV5-1 and TRBJ1-2; 7 bases are shared with TRBD1. CDR3 length equals 15 residues. The junction had 12 bases not matched to a gene; V was cut back by 4 bases and J by 6 bases. CDR1 and CDR2 from the germline V gene are SGHRS and YFSETQ. The CDR3 coding sequence is TGCGCCAGCAGCCGCCCGGGACAGTTGGAGAATGGCTACACCTTC. Its protein product is CASSRPGQLENGYTF.

The chain combines TRBV19 with TRBJ1-2; D may be TRBD1 (5 bases). Germline CDR1 is LNHDA and CDR2 is SQIVND (reference sequence). CDR3 size: 13 residues. V was cut by 3 bases and J by 6 bases, with 11 bases left in between. In DNA form, the CDR3 reads TGTGCCAGTAGTATTAGGGGAATGGATGGCTACACCTTC. Translating it yields CASSIRGMDGYTF.

J is TRBJ2-3 and V is TRBV6-5; D may be TRBD1 or TRBD2 (5 bases each). V gave up 6 bases and J gave up 6 bases, with 16 bases separating them. The CDR3 runs to 14 residues. In germline, CDR1 is MNHEY, CDR2 SVGAGI. The CDR3 loop is CASRRDQARDTQYF. For the CDR3, the DNA is TGTGCCAGCAGACGGGACCAAGCAAGGGATACGCAGTATTTT.

The chain carries TRBV7-6 and TRBJ2-7; 7 bases are a match to TRBD2. The CDR3 has 19 residues. Germline values: CDR1 SGHVS, CDR2 FNYEAQ. The J segment lost 0 bases and the V segment lost 1 base, leaving 15 bases of the junction unmatched. The DNA of the CDR3 is TGTGCCAGCAGCTTAGTTCCGGCCCGAGGGCGGGAGAGCTCCTACGAGCAGTACTTC. Amino acid sequence: CASSLVPARGRESSYEQYF.

The chain is built from TRBV6-4 and TRBJ2-3; 12 bases align to TRBD2. CDR3 length: 15 amino acids. Per the germline V gene, CDR1 is MRHNA and CDR2 is SNTAGT. With 5 bases clipped from V and 4 bases from J, the junction kept 4 bases outside the gene matches. CDR3 protein: CASSPSSGGADTQYF. CDR3 coding DNA: TGTGCCAGCAGTCCCTCTAGCGGGGGGGCAGATACGCAGTATTTT.

The V call is TRBV7-9, the J call TRBJ2-3, with D perhaps TRBD2 (7 bases). Between the trimmed V and J ends, which lost 8 bases and 2 bases, there was a span of 14 bases. The length of the CDR3 is 14 residues. Germline V gene data show CDR1 as SEHNR and CDR2 as FQNEAQ (reference sequence). CDR3 bases: TGTGCCAGCGAAGAGGGGGGGCCCACAGATACGCAGTATTTT. Translation: CASEEGGPTDTQYF.

CDR3: CASSYSLNEQYF. As DNA, the CDR3 is TGTGCCAGCAGTTACTCGTTGAACGAGCAGTACTTC. This chain uses TRBV6-6 with TRBJ2-7; D gene uncertain. Germline-derived CDR1 and CDR2 are MNHNY and SVGAGI (reference sequence). The CDR3 loop spans 12 amino acids. The V end lost 0 bases, the J end lost 5 bases, and 5 bases lay between the germline ends.

The rearrangement uses TRBV7-2 and TRBJ1-2, with D perhaps TRBD1 (5 bases). Per the germline V gene, CDR1 is SGHTA and CDR2 is FQGNSA. Trimming cost V 5 bases and J 7 bases, with 17 bases left between them. The CDR3 extends over 14 amino acids. DNA of the CDR3: TGTGCCAGCAGCGAACGGGGACGGCCGGGTGGCTACACCTTC. Protein: CASSERGRPGGYTF.

V and J are TRBV24-1 and TRBJ1-5, with D perhaps TRBD1 (5 bases). The length of the CDR3 is 12 residues. V was cut by 9 bases and J by 9 bases, with 14 bases left in between. The V gene's germline CDR1 is KGHDR and CDR2 SFDVKD. The CDR3 here is CATHSSGGPQHF. CDR3 DNA sequence: TGTGCCACCCATTCCTCGGGGGGGCCCCAGCATTTT.

The count of this clone is one. The rearrangement uses TRBV2 and TRBJ2-5; 12 nucleotides match TRBD2. The CDR3 covers 15 residues. Losses at the gene ends were 5 bases for V and 1 base for J; bases not matched to a gene: 2. Germline values: CDR1 SNHLY, CDR2 FYNNEI. The CDR3 DNA is TGTGCCAGCAGTCCGACTAGCGGGAGCCAAGAGACCCAGTACTTC. This sequence encodes CASSPTSGSQETQYF.

The chain combines TRBV6-5 with TRBJ2-7; D may correspond to TRBD1 or TRBD2 (5 bases each). The CDR3 is 12 amino acids. CDR1 and CDR2 from the germline V gene are MNHEY and SVGAGI. V dropped 10 bases and J dropped 6 bases, with 16 bases sitting between them. The CDR3: CATRDRPTEQYF. CDR3 DNA sequence: TGTGCCACCCGGGACCGGCCCACCGAGCAGTACTTC.

The chain couples TRBV7-2 to TRBJ1-2; D uncertain. Trimming pared 2 bases from V and 2 bases from J, leaving 3 bases between. This CDR3 contains 12 residues. CDR1 SGHTA and CDR2 FQGNSA come from the germline V gene. The CDR3 here is CASSLQNYGYTF. The CDR3, as DNA: TGTGCCAGCAGCTTACAGAACTATGGCTACACCTTC.

This clone was counted between two and nine times. This sequence joins TRBV6-6 and TRBJ1-4, with 7 bases that match TRBD1. The CDR3 length is 14 residues. V shed 8 bases and J 7 bases; nucleotides not matched to a gene: 10. CDR1 is MNHNY, CDR2 SVGAGI, per germline (reference sequence). The CDR3: CASRGDSRLEKLFF. CDR3 nucleotides: TGTGCCAGCCGCGGGGACAGTAGGCTTGAAAAACTGTTTTTT.

The J gene is TRBJ1-3, the V gene TRBV11-3, with D unresolved. V gave up 6 bases and J gave up 4 bases, with 13 bases separating them. The CDR3 is made up of 14 amino acids. CDR1 and CDR2 (germline): SGHNT, YENEEA. CDR3: CASSTGPTGNTIYF. CDR3 in DNA: TGTGCCAGCAGTACCGGACCGACGGGAAACACCATATATTTT.

The J gene is TRBJ1-1, the V gene TRBV6-5; TRBD1 agrees at 9 bases. The V and J ends lost 4 bases and 9 bases, in that order; junction bases with no gene match: 12. The CDR3 sequence is 15 residues long. Germline CDR1 MNHEY, CDR2 SVGAGI. The CDR3 is CASSSTGTGSPKAFF. CDR3 nucleotides: TGTGCCAGCAGTTCGACCGGGACAGGGTCTCCTAAAGCTTTCTTT.

The J gene is TRBJ2-2, the V gene TRBV9; unclear D gene. Trimming removed 0 bases at V and 5 bases at J, with 5 bases between. This CDR3 is built from 13 residues. CDR1 and CDR2 from the germline V gene are SGDLS and YYNGEE. CDR3: CASSVDWTGELFF. Written as DNA, the CDR3 is TGTGCCAGCAGCGTAGACTGGACCGGGGAGCTGTTTTTT.

The chain recombines TRBV9 with TRBJ2-1; perhaps D is TRBD1 or TRBD2 (6 bases each). Germline V CDR1 and CDR2: SGDLS, YYNGEE. With 1 base removed from V and 9 bases from J, the gap between germline ends came to 11 bases. This CDR3 has 13 residues. In DNA, the CDR3 is TGTGCCAGCAGCGTAACCGGGGGCAGTGAGCAGTTCTTC. It specifies CASSVTGGSEQFF.

This rearrangement joins TRBV7-2 to TRBJ1-1; D remains ambiguous. V was pared by 2 bases and J by 6 bases, with 16 bases between. The germline CDR1 and CDR2 sequences are SGHTA and FQGNSA. The CDR3 has 15 residues. The CDR3 here is CASSLLRASESEAFF. In DNA form, the CDR3 reads TGTGCCAGCAGCTTACTTCGGGCTTCTGAGTCTGAAGCTTTCTTT.

CDR3 loop: CASTQTSPSTQPQHF. CDR3 nucleotide sequence: TGTGCCAGCACCCAGACCTCACCGTCCACTCAGCCCCAGCATTTT. The chain carries TRBV3-1 (or the pseudogene TRBV3-2) and TRBJ1-5; D is ambiguous. CDR1 is LGHDT, CDR2 YNNKEL, per germline (reference sequence). The CDR3 is made up of 15 amino acids. V lost 7 bases and J lost 6, with 19 bases in between.

This rearrangement joins TRBV7-2 to TRBJ2-4; D is possibly TRBD1 (6 bases). Trimming stripped 5 bases from V and 6 bases from J, with 14 bases between. Germline assignment: CDR1 SGHTA and CDR2 FQGNSA. The CDR3 is 14 residues long. The DNA of the CDR3 is TGTGCCAGCAGCCTGGACAGCCTTCGAAACATTCAGTACTTC. It translates to CASSLDSLRNIQYF.

The rearrangement links TRBV7-9 to TRBJ1-2; TRBD1 might be the D (6 bases). The CDR3 loop spans 14 amino acids. V was clipped by 1 base and J by 5 bases, with 11 bases between them. Germline-derived CDR1 and CDR2 are SEHNR and FQNEAQ (reference sequence). The CDR3 reads CASSLGGGRYGYTF. CDR3 in DNA: TGTGCCAGCAGCTTAGGCGGGGGCCGTTATGGCTACACCTTC.

J is TRBJ2-3 and V is TRBV5-4, with 7 bases identical to TRBD1. The CDR3 is made up of 13 amino acids. Germline lookup yields CDR1 SGHNT and CDR2 YYREEE (reference sequence). V lost 4 bases, J lost 4 bases, and 3 bases stayed unmatched. CDR3 bases: TGTGCCAGCAGCCCCACAGGGGCAGATACGCAGTATTTT. Protein: CASSPTGADTQYF.

The V call is TRBV5-6, the J call TRBJ1-1; no reliable D call. The CDR3 consists of 13 residues. Deletions cut 4 bases from V and 3 bases from J, with 10 bases between. CDR1 is SGHDT and CDR2 is YYEEEE in the germline V gene. The DNA for the CDR3 is TGTGCCAGCAGCCGAAGGAGCGACACTGAAGCTTTCTTT. Translation: CASSRRSDTEAFF.

This sequence joins TRBV5-6 and TRBJ2-3, with a tentative D call TRBD2 (6 bases). Trimming shortened V by 5 bases and J by 3 bases, and 19 bases separated the two germline ends. This CDR3 contains 16 residues. Germline V lookup: CDR1 SGHDT, CDR2 YYEEEE. This CDR3 reads CASRYLGGGETDTQYF. Written as DNA, the CDR3 is TGTGCCAGCAGATACTTGGGTGGAGGGGAAACAGATACGCAGTATTTT.

The V gene is TRBV5-1, the J gene TRBJ1-3; TRBD1 is a possible D gene (6 bases). The germline CDR1 and CDR2 sequences are SGHRS and YFSETQ. The germline V and J ends were trimmed by 2 bases and 2 bases, with 11 bases remaining between them. The CDR3 covers 15 residues. The CDR3 region has the DNA TGCGCCAGCAGCTTAGACCAGGGGCCTGGAAACACCATATATTTT. The encoded protein is CASSLDQGPGNTIYF.

The count of this clone is one. The V gene is TRBV6-6, the J gene TRBJ1-1; D is unresolved. The CDR3 is 15 residues long. CDR1 and CDR2 (germline): MNHNY, SVGAGI (reference sequence). Trimming removed 7 bases from V and 1 base from J, with 16 bases in between. CDR3 region: CASILIGRANTEAFF. Here the CDR3 DNA reads TGTGCCAGCATCCTGATCGGACGAGCGAACACTGAAGCTTTCTTT.

The chain recombines TRBV5-5 with TRBJ1-1; TRBD1 agrees at 7 bases. The germline V gene encodes CDR1 SGHKS and CDR2 YYEKEE (reference sequence). V was pared by 4 bases and J by 7 bases, with 4 bases of the junction left unmatched. The CDR3 loop spans 12 amino acids. Written as DNA, the CDR3 is TGTGCCAGCAGCGTGGGACAGAATGAAGCTTTCTTT. Its translation is CASSVGQNEAFF.